A single sample gave rise to the 22 T cell receptor beta chains below, sequenced in a study of CD8 T cells in Susac syndrome. The authors reverse transcribed roughly 0.45 to 1 ug RNA with random hexamers. TCRdb reprocessed the immunoSEQ multiplex PCR reads with MiXCR, giving one entry per CDR3 protein. The table shows about 250,000 distinct CDR3 sequences, with 85% to 95% occurring only once. Sequencing used CD4+ T cells from PBMCs. All receptors come from a human donor with multiple sclerosis.

The rearrangement links TRBV6-1 to TRBJ2-3; unclear D gene. Trimming removed 3 bases at V and 6 bases at J, with 13 bases between. Germline-derived CDR1 and CDR2 are MNHNS and SASEGT. The CDR3 has 14 amino acids. CDR3 sequence (DNA): TGTGCCAGCAGTGAGAGCTCCCGTGGGGATACGCAGTATTTT. Amino acids: CASSESSRGDTQYF.

This clonotype was counted once. The rearrangement links TRBV6-2 or TRBV6-3 to TRBJ1-6, with D perhaps matching TRBD1 (5 bases). Trimming cost V 8 bases and J 9 bases, with 23 bases left between them. Germline CDR1 MNHEY, CDR2 SVGEGT. The CDR3 consists of 16 residues. The CDR3 region is CASRGREGAISSPLHF. CDR3 in DNA: TGTGCCAGCCGAGGCAGGGAAGGGGCCATCAGTTCACCCCTCCACTTT.

The V and J genes are TRBV27 and TRBJ1-1; D may be TRBD1 (5 bases). Germline V CDR1 and CDR2: MNHEY, SMNVEV (reference sequence). The germline V and J ends were trimmed by 10 bases and 0 bases, with 18 bases remaining between them. This CDR3 comprises 15 residues. CDR3 amino acids: CATSPTWGVNTEAFF. The CDR3 DNA sequence: TGTGCCACCTCGCCGACTTGGGGGGTGAACACTGAAGCTTTCTTT.

V is TRBV20-1 and J is TRBJ1-2, with 9 bases aligning to TRBD1. The CDR3 runs 15 residues. Unmatched junction bases numbered 5, after V lost 0 bases and J lost 3 bases. The germline CDR1 and CDR2 sequences are DFQATT and SNEGSKA (reference sequence). CDR3 in amino acids: CSAREDRGPYYGYTF. The CDR3 coding sequence is TGCAGTGCTAGAGAGGACAGGGGACCCTACTATGGCTACACCTTC.

J is TRBJ2-3 and V is TRBV2; 13 nucleotides line up with TRBD2. Trimming took 4 bases from V and 6 from J; bases not matched to a gene: 7. CDR1 SNHLY and CDR2 FYNNEI come from the germline V gene. The CDR3 spans 16 residues. CDR3 loop: CASSGPGLAGWDTQYF. The CDR3 DNA sequence: TGTGCCAGCAGTGGCCCGGGACTAGCGGGGTGGGATACGCAGTATTTT.

The table lists this clonotype with a count of one. J is TRBJ2-1 and V is TRBV10-3; 7 nucleotides align to TRBD1. From germline, CDR1 is ENHRY and CDR2 SYGVKD. This CDR3 has 12 amino acids. The junction had 4 bases not matched to a gene; V was cut back by 6 bases and J by 8 bases. For the CDR3, the DNA is TGTGCCATCAGCAAAGGGGGCGATGAGCAGTTCTTC. Protein sequence: CAISKGGDEQFF.

The rearrangement uses TRBV15 and TRBJ2-5; D tentatively reads TRBD1 or TRBD2 (5 bases each). The V gene lost 0 bases and the J gene lost 4 bases, with 9 bases spanning the gap. This CDR3 comprises 14 residues. Germline CDR1 reads LNHNV; CDR2 reads YYDKDF (reference sequence). The CDR3 coding sequence is TGTGCCACCAGCAGAGAAGGGACGGGAGAGACCCAGTACTTC. It codes for CATSREGTGETQYF. Based on the CDR3 plus reference TRBV15 and TRBJ2-5, the full variable domain is DAMVIQNPRYQVTQFGKPVTLSCSQTLNHNVMYWYQQKSSQAPKLLFHYYDKDFNNEADTPDNFQSRRPNTSFCFLDIRSPGLGDTAMYLCATSREGTGETQYFGPGTRLLVL.

The rearrangement links TRBV13 to TRBJ2-3; 7 bases are a match to TRBD1. The CDR3 covers 15 residues. Germline CDR1 PRHDT, CDR2 FYEKMQ (reference sequence). J was trimmed by 2 bases and V by 2 bases; bases with no gene match: 4. In nucleotides, the CDR3 is TGTGCCAGCAGCTTAAGAGGACAGGTCACAGATACGCAGTATTTT. Translating it yields CASSLRGQVTDTQYF.

This chain joins TRBV27 and TRBJ2-1; 11 nucleotides line up with TRBD1. J was trimmed by 3 bases and V by 3 bases; bases with no gene match: 4. Germline-derived CDR1 and CDR2 are MNHEY and SMNVEV (reference sequence). This CDR3 is 16 amino acids long. The CDR3 sequence is CASSFRGTGGYNEQFF. As DNA, the CDR3 is TGTGCCAGCAGTTTTCGGGGGACAGGGGGCTACAATGAGCAGTTCTTC.

The V and J genes are TRBV7-8 and TRBJ2-5; D is perhaps TRBD1 or TRBD2 (5 bases each). V was pared by 7 bases and J by 1 base, with 16 bases between. This CDR3 has 15 amino acids. The germline V gene has CDR1 SGHVS and CDR2 FQNEAQ. The DNA of the CDR3 is TGTGCCAGCATACCTCCGGGACGCATCCAAGAGACCCAGTACTTC. Translation: CASIPPGRIQETQYF.

The V call is TRBV12-3 or TRBV12-4, the J call TRBJ2-3; D is tentatively TRBD1 or TRBD2 (5 bases each). The V gene lost 6 bases and the J gene lost 3 bases, with 10 bases spanning the gap. This CDR3 region has 13 residues. CDR3 DNA: TGTGCCAGCAGAGAGGGGCGAACAGATACGCAGTATTTT. This sequence encodes CASREGRTDTQYF.

The chain uses TRBV5-1 and TRBJ1-2; TRBD1 agrees at 7 bases. The germline V gene has CDR1 SGHRS and CDR2 YFSETQ. V was pared by 0 bases and J by 7 bases, with 9 bases of the junction left unmatched. The CDR3 is 15 amino acids. CDR3: CASSLAGGGAGGYTF. As DNA, the CDR3 is TGCGCCAGCAGCTTGGCCGGAGGGGGCGCGGGTGGCTACACCTTC.

The J gene is TRBJ2-6, the V gene TRBV19, with unresolved D. Per germline, CDR1 LNHDA and CDR2 SQIVND (reference sequence). The CDR3 contains 14 residues. V lost 5 bases, J lost 1 base, and 6 bases lay in between. This chain's CDR3 is CASSAASGANVLTF. CDR3 nucleotides: TGTGCCAGTAGTGCGGCATCTGGGGCCAACGTCCTGACTTTC.

V usage is TRBV3-1 and J usage is TRBJ1-2; D may be TRBD1 (6 bases). The CDR3 has 15 residues. From germline, CDR1 is LGHDT and CDR2 YNNKEL (reference sequence). V lost 4 bases and J lost 6, with 18 bases in between. The CDR3 DNA is TGTGCCAGCAGCCTTAATTCCGGGACACCGCATGGCTACACCTTC. Residues: CASSLNSGTPHGYTF.

V usage is TRBV20-1 and J usage is TRBJ2-7; 12 bases are a match to TRBD1. The junction had 4 bases not matched to a gene; V was cut back by 3 bases and J by 7 bases. The CDR3 is 13 residues long. From germline, CDR1 is DFQATT and CDR2 SNEGSKA (reference sequence). The CDR3 is CSASRDRGREQYF. The CDR3 region has the DNA TGCAGTGCTAGCCGGGACAGGGGGCGTGAGCAGTACTTC.

The V call is TRBV7-6, the J call TRBJ2-5; no clear D gene. CDR3 length: 12 residues. V was clipped by 3 bases and J by 4 bases, with 6 bases between them. Germline lookup yields CDR1 SGHVS and CDR2 FNYEAQ. CDR3 coding DNA: TGTGCCAGCAGCTTTTTTTTAGAGACCCAGTACTTC. The encoded protein is CASSFFLETQYF.

This chain joins TRBV29-1 and TRBJ2-5, with D perhaps TRBD2 (6 bases). With 4 bases removed from V and 4 bases from J, the gap between germline ends came to 7 bases. The CDR3 is 11 residues long. Germline V gives CDR1 SQVTM, CDR2 ANQGSEA. The CDR3 DNA sequence: TGCAGCGTTGTCGGGGGAGAGACCCAGTACTTC. Amino acid sequence: CSVVGGETQYF.

The chain employs TRBV30 and TRBJ1-5; D uncertain. This CDR3 comprises 11 residues. V was clipped by 5 bases and J by 4 bases, with 6 bases between them. Germline V gives CDR1 GTSNPN, CDR2 SVGIG (reference sequence). The CDR3 DNA reads TGTGCCTGGGGTCGGAATCAGCCCCAGCATTTT. This codes for CAWGRNQPQHF.

The chain links TRBV3-1 to TRBJ2-7; TRBD2 aligns across 7 bases. This CDR3 has 15 residues. Trimming took 6 bases from V and 0 from J; bases not matched to a gene: 8. Germline lookup yields CDR1 LGHDT and CDR2 YNNKEL (reference sequence). The CDR3 here is CASSRASSGSYEQYF. DNA for the CDR3: TGTGCCAGCAGTCGAGCTTCTAGCGGCTCCTACGAGCAGTACTTC.

This clonotype was seen only once. CDR3 amino acids: CASSSPPTETQYF. The CDR3, as DNA: TGTGCCAGCAGCAGCCCCCCGACTGAGACCCAGTACTTC. The J gene is TRBJ2-5, the V gene TRBV3-1, with D unresolved. This CDR3 has 13 amino acids. The germline V gene has CDR1 LGHDT and CDR2 YNNKEL (reference sequence). Trimming pared 5 bases from V and 5 bases from J, leaving 12 bases between.

V is TRBV5-4 and J is TRBJ2-3; the D gene is possibly TRBD1 (6 bases). The length of the CDR3 is 15 residues. V dropped 7 bases and J dropped 4 bases, with 19 bases sitting between them. Germline assignment: CDR1 SGHNT and CDR2 YYREEE (reference sequence). CDR3 DNA sequence: TGTGCCAGCGGAAGAGGGGGTTTTTGGGCAGATACGCAGTATTTT. As protein: CASGRGGFWADTQYF.

This chain links TRBV29-1 with TRBJ2-3; D is tentatively TRBD1 or TRBD2 (5 bases each). V gave up 8 bases and J gave up 6 bases, with 21 bases separating them. The CDR3 length is 14 residues. Per germline, CDR1 SQVTM and CDR2 ANQGSEA. The CDR3 loop reads CSLTGPLDFDTQYF. The CDR3 DNA sequence: TGCAGCCTTACGGGACCGCTCGATTTTGATACGCAGTATTTT.